This is a list of T cell receptor beta chains from one sample in a study of cytomegalovirus exposure and HLA in healthy donors. Some clones are missing from TCRdb's copy, which holds only in-frame ones; the method was immunoSEQ multiplex PCR. The data contain roughly 200,000 clones, 65% to 85% of them singletons. Sample: PBMCs. The receptors were sampled from a man aged 25 to 40 in good health and CMV-seronegative. Both conserved end residues are part of each CDR3. D genes are given only for firm matches. Clone size is shown for a subset of rows, as once, few, many or a class of expanded clone.

V gene	clone size	J gene	D gene	CDR3 DNA	CDR3 protein
TRBV29-1	few	TRBJ1-2	NA	TGCAGCGCCATACAGAGTACCTATGGCTACACCTTC	CSAIQSTYGYTF
TRBV19	NA	TRBJ2-3	NA	TGTGCCAGTAGTGTCGGGGATACGCAGTATTTT	CASSVGDTQYF
TRBV27	NA	TRBJ1-6	NA	TGTGCCAGCAGTTCCTCTCGACAGGCTCTAAATTCACCCCTCCACTTT	CASSSSRQALNSPLHF
TRBV28	NA	TRBJ1-4	NA	TGTGCCAGCAGTTTCCCCGGGGACATCCGAATGGGTGAAAAACTGTTTTTT	CASSFPGDIRMGEKLFF
TRBV20-1	NA	TRBJ2-1	NA	TGCAGTGCAAGACTAGTAACTGAGCAGTTCTTC	CSARLVTEQFF
TRBV4-1	NA	TRBJ2-6	TRBD1	TGCGCCAGCAGCCTCGGGAGACAGGGGACTGGGGCCAACGTCCTGACTTTC	CASSLGRQGTGANVLTF
TRBV6-6	NA	TRBJ1-4	NA	TGTGCCAGCAACATTCGGGAAACTAATGAAAAACTGTTTTTT	CASNIRETNEKLFF
TRBV27	once	TRBJ1-2	TRBD1	TGTGCCAGCAGTCGGACAGGGTTTGGCTACACCTTC	CASSRTGFGYTF
TRBV10-3	NA	TRBJ2-3	NA	TGTGCCACCTCGCTGGGCCGCACAGATACGCAGTATTTT	CATSLGRTDTQYF
TRBV27	NA	TRBJ2-7	NA	TGTGCCAGCAGTTTAATTCGAGGAGGGGGCCACGAGCAGTACTTC	CASSLIRGGGHEQYF
TRBV4-3	NA	TRBJ1-2	NA	TGCGCCAGCAGCCAAGATTGGTCCAGGGTAGACTATGGCTACACCTTC	CASSQDWSRVDYGYTF
TRBV4-3	NA	TRBJ1-2	TRBD1	TGCGCCAGCAGCCAATCGCGGGACAGGCTCCTAATGGAGGGCTACACCTTC	CASSQSRDRLLMEGYTF
TRBV19	NA	TRBJ2-6	TRBD1	TGTGCCAGTAGTATGGGAACAGGGGTTGGGGCCAGCGTCCTGACTTTC	CASSMGTGVGASVLTF
TRBV27	NA	TRBJ1-2	NA	TGTGCCAGCAGTCCAGGTGGCGCCCACTTGGATGGGACCTTC	CASSPGGAHLDGTF
TRBV29-1	NA	TRBJ1-2	NA	TGCAGCGCCGGGACTAACTATGGCTACACCTTC	CSAGTNYGYTF
TRBV5-1	once	TRBJ2-2	TRBD2	TGCGCCAGCAGCTTGTCCGGACGGGGGGGCCAAGGCGGGGAGCTGTTTTTT	CASSLSGRGGQGGELFF
TRBV5-4	NA	TRBJ1-2	TRBD1	TGTGCCAGCAGCTCCTCCAGGGGGCCCAACTATGGCTACACCTTC	CASSSSRGPNYGYTF
TRBV15	NA	TRBJ1-5	NA	TGTGCCACCAGCCCGAGGTCAAGCAATCAGCCCCAGCATTTT	CATSPRSSNQPQHF
TRBV5-6	NA	TRBJ2-2	NA	TGTGCCAGCAGCTTCGGACTCCTACACCCCGGGGAGCTGTTTTTT	CASSFGLLHPGELFF